Listed below are T cell receptor beta chains from one sample, sequenced in a study of T cells expressing NK-cell markers. TCRdb re-called the 5' RACE reads and gives one entry per CDR3 protein, without DNA. The sample has under 600,000 distinct CDR3 sequences, and its top ten clones hold almost 1.5%. The sample was blood T cells: a sorted CD56 or NKG2C T cell subset, CD4+ or CD8+ T cells, or bulk PBMC T cells (not recorded which). These TCRs come from a woman in her 50s in good health. Each CDR3 is given with its conserved first and last residue.

CDR3,V,J
CASSAGLGYNEQFF,TRBV4-2,TRBJ2-1
CAISERDTSGNTIYF,TRBV10-3,TRBJ1-3
CASSIFRAPAFF,TRBV19,TRBJ1-1
CASGVKAYNEQFF,TRBV12-3/TRBV12-4,TRBJ2-1
CASSFGDLGSPLHF,TRBV5-1,TRBJ1-6
CASSQVQLAVTDTQYF,TRBV4-1,TRBJ2-3
CATGGTGWNEQFF,TRBV24-1,TRBJ2-1
CASSFFSSGLAQVGETQYF,TRBV12-3/TRBV12-4,TRBJ2-5
CATRSTTSGEKLFF,TRBV3-1,TRBJ1-4
CASSPGQGGDTQYF,TRBV7-8,TRBJ2-3
CASSRTGGEYEQYF,TRBV7-9,TRBJ2-7
CASSPGDRENTDTQYF,TRBV7-9,TRBJ2-3
CASSLSRVFGELFF,TRBV11-3,TRBJ2-2
CAISAGTGNLQETQYF,TRBV10-3,TRBJ2-5
CASSLEGSVSNEQFF,TRBV5-1,TRBJ2-1
CASSMGLAEETQYF,TRBV7-8,TRBJ2-5
CASSLDRGASTDTQYF,TRBV6-5,TRBJ2-3
CASSYSRLRTGSSGANVLTF,TRBV6-2/TRBV6-3,TRBJ2-6
CASRIYGGKSYNEQFF,TRBV11-3,TRBJ2-1
CASSVLGQSYYNEQFF,TRBV9,TRBJ2-1
CSASLAVNTEAFF,TRBV20-1,TRBJ1-1
CASSLNSMNTEAFF,TRBV5-1,TRBJ1-1
CASSLELWSTDTQYF,TRBV2,TRBJ2-3
CASILGARGAGNTIYF,TRBV12-3/TRBV12-4,TRBJ1-3
CASSQDPGGVNTGELFF,TRBV3-1,TRBJ2-2
CASSIGPPQGSREKLFF,TRBV19,TRBJ1-4
CASSQEGVIAEAFF,TRBV3-1,TRBJ1-1
CASSLMDQETQYF,TRBV12-3/TRBV12-4,TRBJ2-5
CASSIDHPMFDYGYTF,TRBV19,TRBJ1-2
CSARGRQGVYGYTF,TRBV20-1,TRBJ1-2
CASTLGTNLYNEQFF,TRBV5-1,TRBJ2-1
CASRSRGWSAGANVLTF,TRBV28,TRBJ2-6
CATGTGKNNEQFF,TRBV24-1,TRBJ2-1
CASSARPWREGPETQYF,TRBV6-1,TRBJ2-5
CSARAGQGGLSPLHF,TRBV20-1,TRBJ1-6
CASSLRMTSWGDAFF,TRBV7-9,TRBJ1-1
CASSETLHEFF,TRBV2,TRBJ2-1
CASSLRVSIEAFF,TRBV7-2,TRBJ1-1
CSARDRGGRNTIYF,TRBV20-1,TRBJ1-3
CASNYDIVPFYEQYF,TRBV6-1,TRBJ2-7
CASSLDRTGSTGELFF,TRBV11-3,TRBJ2-2
CASSLPSGGHGYTF,TRBV12-3/TRBV12-4,TRBJ1-2
CASSKGEGTQYF,TRBV7-6,TRBJ2-5
CSATGQTYEQYF,TRBV20-1,TRBJ2-7